Here is one T cell receptor (beta chain) with its context. Authors' processing steps: By means of reference gene primer amplification, nucleated cell counts were estimated. Profiling relied on immunoSEQ multiplex PCR, and the TCRdb table lists in-frame clones only, not all of them. That table gives V, J and clone size, and the DNA gave D and trimming. The sample has 100,000 to 150,000 clones, approximately 88% seen once. The sample is drawn from a study of blood T cell repertoires in COVID-19. In the study overall: Samples taken during acute and convalescent COVID-19 were collected in the United States, Italy and Spain. From T cells, B-cell-depleted T cells, or PBMCs came the material, which was cDNA or gDNA.

The length of the CDR3 is 14 residues. Germline V CDR1 and CDR2: SEHNR, FQNEAQ (reference sequence). V lost 1 base and J 6 bases, leaving 13 bases between the germline ends. The sequence derives from a man aged 65 to 79 with active COVID-19. Sequenced input: peripheral blood. This chain uses TRBV7-9 with TRBJ2-7, with TRBD1 as a possible D gene (5 bases). The CDR3 DNA sequence: TGTGCCAGCAGCTTAGTATCCCAGGGCGGCGAGCAGTACTTC. Residues: CASSLVSQGGEQYF.